The 15 T cell receptor beta chains reported below all come from one sample, sequenced in a study of shared clonotypes between healthy human individuals. Sequenced by immunoSEQ multiplex PCR; TCRdb stores in-frame clones only, minus some. The data show 650,000 to 750,000 clones, about two thirds seen once. The sample consisted of memory CD4+ T cells sorted from blood. Subset reported: CD45RA-negative fraction. The receptors were sampled from a woman aged 25 to 45 in good health.

The chain combines TRBV16 with TRBJ1-1; D remains ambiguous. With 0 bases removed from V and 6 bases from J, the gap between germline ends came to 8 bases. Germline V lookup: CDR1 KGHSY, CDR2 FQNENV. This CDR3 is built from 13 residues. For the CDR3, the DNA is TGTGCCAGCAGCCAATCGAGAACTGCTGAAGCTTTCTTT. As protein: CASSQSRTAEAFF.

CDR3 residues: CAWSPGLADYYNEQFF. CDR3 nucleotide sequence: TGTGCCTGGAGCCCCGGACTAGCGGATTACTACAATGAGCAGTTCTTC. The chain joins TRBV30 to TRBJ2-1; TRBD2 matches at 10 bases. CDR3 length: 16 amino acids. The V segment lost 3 bases and the J segment 3 bases; nucleotides outside the gene matches: 8. Germline lookup yields CDR1 GTSNPN and CDR2 SVGIG (reference sequence).

This sequence joins TRBV28 and TRBJ2-5; unclear D gene. Per the germline V gene, CDR1 is MDHEN and CDR2 is SYDVKM. V lost 3 bases to trimming and J lost 2 bases, with 10 bases between them. The CDR3 length is 14 residues. The CDR3 protein is CASSFNSRQETQYF. CDR3 DNA sequence: TGTGCCAGCAGTTTTAATTCCAGGCAAGAGACCCAGTACTTC.

This clone appeared a few times. This chain links TRBV29-1 with TRBJ2-7; D might be TRBD2 (6 bases). Trimming pared 1 base from V and 5 bases from J, leaving 15 bases between. Looked up from germline, CDR1 is SQVTM and CDR2 is ANQGSEA. The CDR3 loop spans 14 amino acids. The CDR3 DNA reads as TGCAGCGTTGAAGTTTTTAGGGGAGGCAACGAGCAGTACTTC. Translated: CSVEVFRGGNEQYF.

The rearrangement links TRBV5-8 to TRBJ2-1; D is unresolved. The CDR3 is 15 residues long. V lost 4 bases and J 0 bases, leaving 11 bases between the germline ends. Germline values: CDR1 SGHTS, CDR2 YDEGEE. The CDR3 coding sequence is TGTGCCAGCAGCGTTAACGGGCCCTCCTACAATGAGCAGTTCTTC. It encodes CASSVNGPSYNEQFF.

This clone showed up just a few times. The CDR3 protein is CASSIGGSGILNEQFF. The CDR3 DNA is TGTGCCAGTAGTATAGGAGGGAGCGGGATTTTAAATGAGCAGTTCTTC. J is TRBJ2-1 and V is TRBV19, with 7 positions matching TRBD2. With V trimmed by 1 base and J by 7 bases, 10 bases remained unmatched. The germline CDR1 and CDR2 sequences are LNHDA and SQIVND (reference sequence). This CDR3 region has 16 residues. The variable domain in full, completed from reference TRBV19 and TRBJ2-1, reads DGGITQSPKYLFRKEGQNVTLSCEQNLNHDAMYWYRQDPGQGLRLIYYSQIVNDFQKGDIAEGYSVSREKKESFPLTVTSAQKNPTAFYLCASSIGGSGILNEQFFGPGTRLTVL.

The chain recombines TRBV9 with TRBJ1-1; the match to TRBD1 covers 8 bases. V was pared by 4 bases and J by 3 bases, with 11 bases of the junction left unmatched. This CDR3 has 16 residues. Germline V gene lookup returns CDR1 SGDLS and CDR2 YYNGEE. In DNA, the CDR3 is TGTGCCAGCAGCCCGCGGCAGGGGGCGGTCGACACTGAAGCTTTCTTT. This encodes CASSPRQGAVDTEAFF.

The genes are TRBV28 and TRBJ1-4; D remains ambiguous. The CDR3 runs to 13 residues. V was clipped by 2 bases and J by 7 bases, with 8 bases between them. Germline V gene lookup returns CDR1 MDHEN and CDR2 SYDVKM. The CDR3 spells CASSLVHSEKLFF. Here the CDR3 DNA reads TGTGCCAGCAGTTTAGTACATTCTGAAAAACTGTTTTTT. The complete variable domain, with remaining parts taken from reference TRBV28 and TRBJ1-4, reads DVKVTQSSRYLVKRTGEKVFLECVQDMDHENMFWYRQDPGLGLRLIYFSYDVKMKEKGDIPEGYSVSREKKERFSLILESASTNQTSMYLCASSLVHSEKLFFGSGTQLSVL.

Concerning this clone: A far larger clone is just one base off, so this is likely a read error. This chain uses TRBV5-1 with TRBJ2-2; no definite D call. Trimming stripped 0 bases from V and 0 bases from J, with 3 bases between. The CDR3 has 14 amino acids. CDR1 is SGHRS, CDR2 YFSETQ, per germline. CDR3 DNA sequence: TGCGCCAGCAGCTTGGACGCGAACACCGGGGAGCTGTTTTTT. This sequence encodes CASSLDANTGELFF.

This clone showed up just once. This chain joins TRBV9 and TRBJ2-1, with TRBD1 matching 7 bases. Trimming took 7 bases from V and 5 from J; bases not matched to a gene: 9. CDR3 length equals 14 residues. Germline CDR1 and CDR2: SGDLS and YYNGEE. The CDR3 region has the DNA TGTGCCAGCTCACCGGGACAGTCCAACAATGAGCAGTTCTTC. Translation gives CASSPGQSNNEQFF.

The gene calls are TRBV7-2 and TRBJ2-1, with D perhaps TRBD2 (6 bases). This CDR3 is built from 15 residues. The germline V and J ends were trimmed by 2 bases and 8 bases, with 16 bases remaining between them. Germline V gene sequence: CDR1 SGHTA, CDR2 FQGNSA. Written as DNA, the CDR3 is TGTGCCAGCAGCTTAAAACAAGGCGGGGTCTATGAGCAGTTCTTC. Residues: CASSLKQGGVYEQFF. The full variable domain, in which reference TRBV7-2 and TRBJ2-1 provide the parts outside the CDR3, is GAGVSQSPSNKVTEKGKDVELRCDPISGHTALYWYRQSLGQGLEFLIYFQGNSAPDKSGLPSDRFSAERTGGSVSTLTIQRTQQEDSAVYLCASSLKQGGVYEQFFGPGTRLTVL.

This clone was observed a single time. The J gene is TRBJ2-1, the V gene TRBV16; 8 bases agree with TRBD2. This CDR3 spans 17 amino acids. CDR1 is KGHSY, CDR2 FQNENV, per germline. V lost 3 bases, J lost 0 bases, and 7 bases stayed unmatched. CDR3 sequence: CASSHRTSGGSYNEQFF. The CDR3 DNA follows: TGTGCCAGCAGCCACCGAACTAGCGGTGGCTCCTACAATGAGCAGTTCTTC.

The chain recombines TRBV25-1 with TRBJ1-5, with D possibly TRBD1 on 5 matching bases. The germline V gene encodes CDR1 MGHDK and CDR2 SYGVNS. Deletions cut 7 bases from V and 7 bases from J, with 14 bases between. The CDR3 is made up of 13 amino acids. CDR3 protein: CASTPGPGQPQHF. The CDR3 region has the DNA TGTGCCAGCACTCCAGGGCCCGGGCAGCCCCAGCATTTT.

The chain has TRBV11-2 and TRBJ2-3; 11 bases agree with TRBD1. The V gene's germline CDR1 is SGHAT and CDR2 FQNNGV. This CDR3 has 16 amino acids. The V gene end was trimmed by 3 bases and the J gene end by 1 base; junction bases not matched to a gene: 3. CDR3 sequence reads: CASSFADRGRTDTQYF. As DNA, the CDR3 is TGTGCCAGCAGCTTCGCGGACAGGGGGCGCACAGATACGCAGTATTTT.

The chain's CDR3 is CASSQVPETSGRVDTQYF. CDR3 coding DNA: TGCGCCAGCAGCCAAGTCCCAGAGACTAGCGGGAGGGTAGATACGCAGTATTTT. This chain joins TRBV4-1 and TRBJ2-3; 14 bases align to TRBD2. The ends lost 1 base at V and 5 bases at J; junction bases unmatched: 8. Germline loops: CDR1 MGHRA, CDR2 YSYEKL. The CDR3 has 18 amino acids.